These 12 T cell receptor beta chains share one sample of origin, sequenced in a study of T cells in Graves' hyperthyroidism and ophthalmopathy. RNA transcripts served as the template for amplifying TCR beta CDR3 regions. First-round RT-PCR with HTBI primers amplified the TCR CDR3 region. TCRdb passed the multiplex PCR reads through MiXCR, listing each CDR3 protein once. In the table there are under 350,000 distinct CDR3 sequences, 18% of which are singletons. Sample: blood. These receptors came from a woman between 45 and 60 years old with Graves' hyperthyroidism.

This clonotype was observed a few times. The genes are TRBV15 and TRBJ2-1; unclear D gene. Trimming cost V 0 bases and J 8 bases, with 8 bases left between them. The CDR3 covers 13 residues. CDR1 and CDR2 from the germline V gene are LNHNV and YYDKDF (reference sequence). The CDR3 nucleotides are TGTGCCACCAGCAGAGATCCGGCGGATGAGCAGTTCTTC. Translated, it gives CATSRDPADEQFF.

The chain is built from TRBV10-2 and TRBJ2-3, with D unresolved. V lost 6 bases and J lost 5, with 18 bases in between. The CDR3 has 15 amino acids. Per the germline V gene, CDR1 is WSHSY and CDR2 is SAAADI. CDR3 sequence (DNA): TGCGCCAGCAGGATGGCCAAACAGCCCGAAGATACGCAGTATTTT. This codes for CASRMAKQPEDTQYF.

This clonotype showed up many times. The rearrangement links TRBV6-2 or TRBV6-3 to TRBJ1-5; perhaps TRBD1 as D (6 bases). The germline gives CDR1 MNHEY, CDR2 SVGEGT. There are 16 residues in the CDR3. The V end was cut by 0 bases, the J end by 7 bases, with 16 bases between. CDR3 sequence reads: CASSYSMLRGEQPQHF. In DNA, the CDR3 is TGTGCCAGCAGTTACTCGATGCTCAGGGGAGAGCAGCCCCAGCATTTT.

The gene calls are TRBV29-1 and TRBJ2-5; a possible D gene is TRBD2 (6 bases). Trimming took off 4 bases at V and 5 bases at J, with 17 bases between the two ends. This CDR3 has 14 residues. The germline V gene has CDR1 SQVTM and CDR2 ANQGSEA. The CDR3 DNA sequence: TGCAGCGTTGTCCTTGACGCGGGGAAGGAGACCCAGTACTTC. Protein: CSVVLDAGKETQYF.

The table lists this clonotype with many counts. V and J are TRBV7-3 and TRBJ2-3; D perhaps matches TRBD2 (7 bases). V lost 3 bases and J lost 4, with 11 bases in between. Per germline, CDR1 SGHTA and CDR2 FQGTGA. The CDR3 runs 14 residues. The CDR3 is CASSLGGGADTQYF. CDR3 nucleotides: TGTGCCAGCAGCTTGGGGGGGGGCGCAGATACGCAGTATTTT.

Ten or more counts support this clonotype. The chain links TRBV20-1 to TRBJ2-1; 8 bases line up with TRBD2. Germline V CDR1 and CDR2: DFQATT, SNEGSKA (reference sequence). CDR3 length equals 14 residues. Losses at the gene ends were 3 bases for V and 8 bases for J; bases not matched to a gene: 9. The CDR3: CSARRASGRDEQFF. In DNA form, the CDR3 reads TGCAGTGCTAGGCGGGCTAGCGGGCGGGATGAGCAGTTCTTC.

The CDR3 DNA sequence: TGTGCCAGCAGCTTAGGCGGCGGGGGGAACAATGAGCAGTTCTTC. It encodes CASSLGGGGNNEQFF. This sequence joins TRBV13 and TRBJ2-1; 8 nucleotides align to TRBD2. The CDR3 contains 15 residues. Trimming at V came to 0 bases and at J to 5 bases, leaving 3 bases not matched to a gene. CDR1 PRHDT and CDR2 FYEKMQ come from the germline V gene (reference sequence).

This clonotype was recorded a few times. The chain carries TRBV2 and TRBJ1-2; 9 positions agree with TRBD1. Trimming cost V 6 bases and J 3 bases; bases outside gene matches: 2. The CDR3 runs 13 residues. Germline V gene lookup returns CDR1 SNHLY and CDR2 FYNNEI. CDR3: CASRTGGDYGYTF. In DNA form, the CDR3 reads TGTGCCAGCAGGACAGGGGGGGACTATGGCTACACCTTC.

The table lists this clonotype with a few counts. The junction departs from the called germline gene at one end, perhaps through a read error. V is TRBV7-3 and J is TRBJ1-1; 8 bases fit TRBD1. The length of the CDR3 is 15 residues. Germline lookup yields CDR1 SGHTA and CDR2 FQGTGA. CDR3 nucleotides: TGTGCCAGCAGCTTAGGAGACAGGGGCAACACTGAAGCCTTCTTT. Its protein product is CASSLGDRGNTEAFF.

About this clonotype itself: At one end the junction does not follow the germline gene, possibly because of a read error. The chain employs TRBV3-1 and TRBJ1-3, with 9 nucleotides matching TRBD1. Germline CDR1 and CDR2: LGHDT and YNNKEL (reference sequence). The CDR3 sequence is 16 residues long. CDR3 nucleotide sequence: TGTGCCAGCAGCCAAGAAATTGTGGGACAGGGAAACGCCATATATTTT. As protein: CASSQEIVGQGNAIYF.

In this sample, this clonotype turned up a few times. The chain links TRBV29-1 to TRBJ1-2; D is undetermined. This CDR3 has 13 residues. Germline CDR1 is SQVTM and CDR2 is ANQGSEA. The V end was cut by 7 bases, the J end by 0 bases, with 12 bases between. The CDR3 loop reads CSASDKANYGYTF. The CDR3 DNA follows: TGCAGCGCCTCCGACAAAGCTAACTATGGCTACACCTTC.

This clonotype came up many times. This chain links TRBV20-1 with TRBJ2-1, with D perhaps matching TRBD2 (7 bases). The CDR3 has 17 amino acids. From germline, CDR1 is DFQATT and CDR2 SNEGSKA (reference sequence). The V and J ends lost 1 base and 6 bases respectively, with 22 bases between them. In nucleotides, the CDR3 is TGCAGTGCTAGAGGGAGGGGGGGACAAGGTGGTTTCAATGAGCAGTTCTTC. It translates to CSARGRGGQGGFNEQFF.